This TCR beta chain was sequenced in a study of CD8 T cells in ankylosing spondylitis. This clonotype came up a few times. CDR3 length: 14 amino acids. The germline V gene encodes CDR1 LGHNA and CDR2 YSLEER. Unmatched junction bases numbered 5, after V lost 4 bases and J lost 4 bases. Quantitative 5'-RACE with molecular barcodes was used to make the TCR beta libraries. TCRdb reprocessed the 5' RACE reads with MiXCR, giving one entry per CDR3 protein. The table has roughly 180,000 distinct CDR3 sequences, roughly 12% seen once. This receptor was obtained from a male donor with ankylosing spondylitis or in good health (not recorded which). The sequenced material came from blood, either unsorted or a sorted T cell fraction (not recorded which). The rearrangement joins TRBV4-3 to TRBJ2-3, with 7 nucleotides matching TRBD1. The CDR3 reads CASSPGTVADTQYF. The CDR3 region has the DNA TGCGCCAGCAGCCCGGGGACAGTAGCAGATACGCAGTATTTT.